Listed below are T cell receptor beta chains from one sample, sequenced in a study of cytomegalovirus exposure and HLA in healthy donors. Sequenced by immunoSEQ multiplex PCR; TCRdb stores in-frame clones only, minus some. The sample has over 140,000 clones, 80% seen once. Sequencing was performed on PBMCs. All receptors derive from a man aged 50 to 59 in good health and CMV-seronegative. Each CDR3 is given with its conserved first and last residue. A D gene is named only where the DNA matches it firmly. Expanded clones get a size class; other rows say once, few or many, or leave the size out.

v_gene,abundance,d_gene,j_gene,CDR3aa,CDR3nt
TRBV19,NA,NA,TRBJ1-2,CASIGLADYGYTF,TGTGCCAGTATAGGTCTGGCGGACTATGGCTACACCTTC
TRBV5-8,NA,NA,TRBJ2-2,CASSSGTRSNTGELFF,TGTGCCAGCAGCTCCGGGACACGATCGAACACCGGGGAGCTGTTTTTT
TRBV25-1,NA,NA,TRBJ2-1,CASSGGGSRGEQFF,TGTGCCAGCAGTGGGGGAGGTAGTAGAGGTGAGCAGTTCTTC
TRBV25-1,NA,TRBD1,TRBJ1-2,CASSVAGTAGYGYTF,TGTGCCAGCAGTGTCGCCGGGACAGCGGGTTATGGCTACACCTTC
TRBV2,few,TRBD2,TRBJ2-7,CASSPGTSGGGAQYF,TGTGCCAGCAGCCCCGGGACTAGCGGGGGGGGTGCGCAGTACTTC
TRBV7-3,few,TRBD1,TRBJ1-1,CASSQQGVNTEAFF,TGTGCCAGCAGCCAACAGGGGGTGAACACTGAAGCTTTCTTT
TRBV7-9,NA,TRBD1,TRBJ1-5,CASSSQGQGHQPQHF,TGTGCCAGCAGCTCCCAGGGACAGGGCCATCAGCCCCAGCATTTT
TRBV7-6,NA,TRBD2,TRBJ2-1,CASSPGLVNEQFF,TGTGCCAGCAGCCCCGGACTAGTCAATGAGCAGTTCTTC
TRBV19,NA,NA,TRBJ2-7,CASSIGGAGYEQYF,TGTGCCAGTAGTATTGGGGGGGCAGGATACGAGCAGTACTTC
TRBV9,NA,NA,TRBJ1-2,CASSVTGNYGYTF,TGTGCCAGCAGCGTGACGGGGAACTATGGCTACACCTTC